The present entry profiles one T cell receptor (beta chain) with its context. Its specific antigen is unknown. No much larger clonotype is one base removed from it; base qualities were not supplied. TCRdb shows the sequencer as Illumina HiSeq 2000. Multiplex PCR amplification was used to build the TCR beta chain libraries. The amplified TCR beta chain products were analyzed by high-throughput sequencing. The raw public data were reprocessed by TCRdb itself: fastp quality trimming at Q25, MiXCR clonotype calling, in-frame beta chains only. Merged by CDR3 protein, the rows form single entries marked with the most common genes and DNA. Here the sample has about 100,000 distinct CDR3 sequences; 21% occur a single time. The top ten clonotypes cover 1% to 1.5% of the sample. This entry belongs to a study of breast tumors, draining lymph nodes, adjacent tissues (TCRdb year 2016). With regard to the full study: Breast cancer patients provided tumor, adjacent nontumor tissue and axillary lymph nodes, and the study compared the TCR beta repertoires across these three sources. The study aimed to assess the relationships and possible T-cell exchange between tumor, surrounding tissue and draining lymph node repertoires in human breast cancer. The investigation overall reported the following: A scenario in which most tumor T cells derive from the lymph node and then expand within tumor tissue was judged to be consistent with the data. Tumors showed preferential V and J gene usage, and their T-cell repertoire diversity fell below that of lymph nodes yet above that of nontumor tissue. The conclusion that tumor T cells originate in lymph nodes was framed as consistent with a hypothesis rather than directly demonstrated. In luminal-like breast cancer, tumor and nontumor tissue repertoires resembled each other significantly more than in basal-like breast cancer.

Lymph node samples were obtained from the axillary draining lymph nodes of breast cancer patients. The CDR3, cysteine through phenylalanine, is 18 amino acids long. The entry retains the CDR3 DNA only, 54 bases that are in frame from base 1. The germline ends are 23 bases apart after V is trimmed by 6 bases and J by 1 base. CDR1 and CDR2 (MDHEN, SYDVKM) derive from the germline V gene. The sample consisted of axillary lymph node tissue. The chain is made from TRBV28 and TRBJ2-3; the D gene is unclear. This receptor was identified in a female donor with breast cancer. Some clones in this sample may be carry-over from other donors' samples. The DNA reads TGTGCCAGCAGCCGGGTCGGGCTTTCCTACGTTGGCACAGATACGCAGTATTTT. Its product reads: CASSRVGLSYVGTDTQYF.